What follows are 15 T cell receptor beta chains derived from one specimen sequenced in a study of OX40 agonist ivuxolimab in advanced cancers. The method was immunoSEQ multiplex PCR; TCRdb's version includes in-frame clones alone and lacks a portion of them. The sample has 50,000 or so clones, about 75% seen once. Sequenced material: CD4+ or CD8+ T cells sorted from blood, taken in a trial of the OX40 agonist ivuxolimab. The receptors come from an adult with an advanced solid tumor such as melanoma, head and neck, liver or kidney cancer.

The chain carries TRBV5-1 and TRBJ2-7; 7 bases are shared with TRBD2. Unmatched junction bases numbered 12, after V lost 4 bases and J lost 2 bases. Germline values: CDR1 SGHRS, CDR2 YFSETQ. The CDR3 is 16 residues long. CDR3 sequence: CASSPGWGGRPYEQYF. CDR3 DNA sequence: TGCGCCAGCAGCCCCGGGTGGGGGGGACGACCCTACGAGCAGTACTTC.

The J gene is TRBJ1-6, the V gene TRBV5-6, with a possible D match to TRBD1 (6 bases). The germline V gene has CDR1 SGHDT and CDR2 YYEEEE. Deletions cut 5 bases from V and 7 bases from J, with 22 bases between. The CDR3 loop spans 17 amino acids. CDR3: CASRRTASPTANSPLHF. The CDR3 DNA is TGTGCCAGCAGACGGACAGCGAGCCCCACGGCGAATTCACCCCTCCACTTT.

The chain employs TRBV7-9 and TRBJ1-2; TRBD1 is a possible D gene (6 bases). Germline CDR1 reads SEHNR; CDR2 reads FQNEAQ (reference sequence). Between the trimmed V and J ends, which lost 4 bases and 4 bases, there was a span of 13 bases. The CDR3 runs to 14 residues. Here the CDR3 reads CASSYPARGYGYTF. Written as DNA, the CDR3 is TGTGCCAGCAGCTACCCCGCCAGGGGCTATGGCTACACCTTC. The whole variable domain, filled in from reference TRBV7-9 and TRBJ1-2, reads DTGVSQNPRHKITKRGQNVTFRCDPISEHNRLYWYRQTLGQGPEFLTYFQNEAQLEKSRLLSDRFSAERPKGSFSTLEIQRTEQGDSAMYLCASSYPARGYGYTFGSGTRLTVV.

The chain employs TRBV14 and TRBJ1-6, with no clear D. The germline CDR1 and CDR2 sequences are SGHDN and FVKESK. V was cut by 4 bases and J by 6 bases, with 13 bases left in between. CDR3 length: 15 amino acids. CDR3 nucleotides: TGTGCCAGCAGCCTGAGGCTTAATGGTAATTCACCCCTCCACTTT. It translates to CASSLRLNGNSPLHF.

The rearrangement uses TRBV11-2 and TRBJ1-1; D is unclear. The CDR3 sequence is 14 residues long. V lost 1 base and J lost 4, with 10 bases in between. Germline V lookup: CDR1 SGHAT, CDR2 FQNNGV. The CDR3 protein is CASSLVTSGTEAFF. Written as DNA, the CDR3 is TGTGCCAGCAGCTTAGTTACGAGTGGCACTGAAGCTTTCTTT.

The gene calls are TRBV5-1 and TRBJ2-5, with unresolved D. CDR1 is SGHRS, CDR2 YFSETQ, per germline. CDR3 length: 14 amino acids. Between the trimmed V and J ends, which lost 6 bases and 1 base, there was a span of 13 bases. CDR3 nucleotides: TGCGCCAGCACTCCGGGCAGCACCCAAGAGACCCAGTACTTC. Translating gives CASTPGSTQETQYF.

The table lists this clone with a few counts. The rearrangement joins TRBV5-6 to TRBJ2-1; 8 nucleotides match TRBD1. Trimming removed 1 base from V and 7 bases from J; junction bases left unmatched: 7. There are 15 residues in the CDR3. The germline CDR1 and CDR2 sequences are SGHDT and YYEEEE. CDR3 DNA: TGTGCCAGCAGCTTGCAGGGGGCAACCGTTAATGAGCAGTTCTTC. Encoded protein: CASSLQGATVNEQFF.

This sequence joins TRBV7-8 and TRBJ2-7; 12 positions match TRBD2. The V gene end was trimmed by 8 bases and the J gene end by 3 bases; junction bases not matched to a gene: 5. The CDR3 consists of 14 residues. The germline CDR1 and CDR2 sequences are SGHVS and FQNEAQ. CDR3 amino acids: CASFPGLAGYEQYF. CDR3 DNA sequence: TGTGCCAGCTTTCCGGGACTAGCGGGCTACGAGCAGTACTTC.

The rearrangement links TRBV7-9 to TRBJ1-2, with a weak D call TRBD1 (5 bases). V lost 5 bases and J lost 5, with 18 bases in between. This CDR3 is built from 15 residues. Germline V gives CDR1 SEHNR, CDR2 FQNEAQ (reference sequence). Here the CDR3 DNA reads TGTGCCAGCAGCCCAGCGATGGGGGACTTATATGGCTACACCTTC. Protein: CASSPAMGDLYGYTF.

V gene TRBV5-4 combines with J gene TRBJ1-2; D call uncertain. CDR3 length: 15 residues. Germline values: CDR1 SGHNT, CDR2 YYREEE (reference sequence). V was pared by 1 base and J by 5 bases, with 15 bases between. This CDR3 reads CASSLSSGIGYGYTF. For the CDR3, the DNA is TGTGCCAGCAGCTTGTCCTCGGGGATTGGTTATGGCTACACCTTC.

V usage is TRBV5-1 and J usage is TRBJ1-6; no reliable D call. This CDR3 is built from 16 residues. Germline-derived CDR1 and CDR2 are SGHRS and YFSETQ. The V and J ends lost 0 bases and 0 bases respectively, with 7 bases between them. The CDR3 coding sequence is TGCGCCAGCAGCTTGGGGATCAGCTCCTATAATTCACCCCTCCACTTT. Translating it yields CASSLGISSYNSPLHF.

The rearrangement links TRBV10-3 to TRBJ1-2, with TRBD1 as a possible D gene (6 bases). Trimming cost V 4 bases and J 2 bases, with 17 bases left between them. CDR3 length: 16 amino acids. Germline V gene sequence: CDR1 ENHRY, CDR2 SYGVKD. This CDR3 is CAISALTQGPNYGYTF. In DNA, the CDR3 is TGTGCCATCAGTGCATTAACACAGGGCCCAAACTATGGCTACACCTTC.

The rearrangement uses TRBV5-4 and TRBJ2-3, with D perhaps matching TRBD2 (5 bases). Per germline, CDR1 SGHNT and CDR2 YYREEE (reference sequence). The CDR3 consists of 15 residues. V was trimmed by 0 bases and J by 2 bases, leaving 10 bases between them. CDR3 DNA: TGTGCCAGCAGCTTGGACATAGCGATCACAGATACGCAGTATTTT. Amino acid sequence: CASSLDIAITDTQYF.

This chain joins TRBV6-5 and TRBJ1-1, with D possibly TRBD1 on 5 matching bases. The CDR3 has 14 amino acids. Germline values: CDR1 MNHEY, CDR2 SVGAGI. V gave up 6 bases and J gave up 4 bases, with 15 bases separating them. The CDR3 bases are TGTGCCAGCAGGGACGACACAGGTTTCACTGAAGCTTTCTTT. It translates to CASRDDTGFTEAFF.

The chain couples TRBV7-6 to TRBJ2-5, with a tentative D call TRBD2 (7 bases). Trimming pared 2 bases from V and 4 bases from J, leaving 14 bases between. Germline CDR1 and CDR2: SGHVS and FNYEAQ. This CDR3 is built from 15 residues. CDR3 in amino acids: CASSLSGQRGETQYF. In DNA form, the CDR3 reads TGTGCCAGCAGCTTAAGCGGACAGCGGGGAGAGACCCAGTACTTC.